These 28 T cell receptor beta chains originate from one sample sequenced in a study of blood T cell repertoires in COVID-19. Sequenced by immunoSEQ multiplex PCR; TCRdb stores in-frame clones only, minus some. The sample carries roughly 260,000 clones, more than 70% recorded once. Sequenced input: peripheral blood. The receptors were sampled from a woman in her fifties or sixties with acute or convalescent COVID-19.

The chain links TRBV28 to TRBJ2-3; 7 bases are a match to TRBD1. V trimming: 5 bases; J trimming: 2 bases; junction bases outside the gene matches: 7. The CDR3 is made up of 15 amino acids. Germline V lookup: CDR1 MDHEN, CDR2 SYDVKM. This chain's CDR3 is CASSPGTVVTDTQYF. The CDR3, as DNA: TGTGCCAGCAGTCCCGGGACAGTTGTCACAGATACGCAGTATTTT.

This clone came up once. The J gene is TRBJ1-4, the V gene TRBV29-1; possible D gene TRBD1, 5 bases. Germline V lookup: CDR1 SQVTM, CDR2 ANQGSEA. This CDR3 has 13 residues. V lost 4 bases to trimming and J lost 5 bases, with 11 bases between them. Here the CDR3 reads CSVAGVGNEKLFF. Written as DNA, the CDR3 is TGCAGCGTTGCGGGGGTGGGGAATGAAAAACTGTTTTTT.

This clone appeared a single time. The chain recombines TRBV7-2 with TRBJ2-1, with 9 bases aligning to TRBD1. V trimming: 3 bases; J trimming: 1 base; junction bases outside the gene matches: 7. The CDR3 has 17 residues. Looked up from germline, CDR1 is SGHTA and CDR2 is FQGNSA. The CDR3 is CASSFRIGTGSYNEQFF. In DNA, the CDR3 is TGTGCCAGCAGCTTCCGCATCGGGACAGGGTCCTACAATGAGCAGTTCTTC.

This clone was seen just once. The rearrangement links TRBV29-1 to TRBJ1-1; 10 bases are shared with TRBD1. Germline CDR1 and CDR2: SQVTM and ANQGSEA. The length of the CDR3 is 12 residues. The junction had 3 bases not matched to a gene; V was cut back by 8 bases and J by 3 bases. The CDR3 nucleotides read TGCAGCACCGGACAGGGGGACACTGAAGCTTTCTTT. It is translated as CSTGQGDTEAFF.

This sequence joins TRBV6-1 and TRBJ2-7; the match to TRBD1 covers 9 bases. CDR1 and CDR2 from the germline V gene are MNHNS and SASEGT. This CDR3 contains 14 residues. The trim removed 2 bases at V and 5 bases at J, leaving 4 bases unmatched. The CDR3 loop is CASSEIGTGNEQYF. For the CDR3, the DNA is TGTGCCAGCAGTGAAATAGGGACAGGGAACGAGCAGTACTTC.

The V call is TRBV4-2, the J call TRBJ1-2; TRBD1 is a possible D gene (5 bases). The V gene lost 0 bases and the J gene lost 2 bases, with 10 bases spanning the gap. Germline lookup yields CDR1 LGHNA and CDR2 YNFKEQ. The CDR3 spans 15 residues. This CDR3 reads CASSQEVRANYGYTF. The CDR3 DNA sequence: TGTGCCAGCAGCCAAGAGGTCAGGGCCAACTATGGCTACACCTTC.

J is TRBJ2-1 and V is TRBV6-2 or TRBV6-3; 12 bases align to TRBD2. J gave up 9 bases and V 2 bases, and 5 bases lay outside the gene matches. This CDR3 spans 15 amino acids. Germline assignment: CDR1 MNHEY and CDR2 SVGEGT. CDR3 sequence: CASSYGLAGGFEQFF. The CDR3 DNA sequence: TGTGCCAGCAGTTACGGGCTAGCGGGAGGGTTTGAGCAGTTCTTC.

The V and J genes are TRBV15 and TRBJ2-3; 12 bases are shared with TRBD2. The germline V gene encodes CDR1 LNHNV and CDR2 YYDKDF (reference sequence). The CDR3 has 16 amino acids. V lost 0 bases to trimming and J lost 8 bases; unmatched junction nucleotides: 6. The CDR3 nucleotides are TGTGCCACCAGCAGAGATCTAGCGGGAGGGCCGGTTACGCAGTATTTT. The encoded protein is CATSRDLAGGPVTQYF.

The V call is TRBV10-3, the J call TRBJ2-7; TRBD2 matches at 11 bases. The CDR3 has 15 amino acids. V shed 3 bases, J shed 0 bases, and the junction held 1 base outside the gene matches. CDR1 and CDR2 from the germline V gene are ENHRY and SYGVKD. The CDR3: CAISDGTSGSYEQYF. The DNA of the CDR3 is TGTGCCATCAGTGACGGGACTAGCGGCTCCTACGAGCAGTACTTC.

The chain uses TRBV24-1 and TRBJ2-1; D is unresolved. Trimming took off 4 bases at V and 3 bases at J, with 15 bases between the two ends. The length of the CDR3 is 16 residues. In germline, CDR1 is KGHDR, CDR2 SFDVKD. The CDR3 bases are TGTGCCACCAGTGAGCTACTCAATCCAAGCTACAATGAGCAGTTCTTC. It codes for CATSELLNPSYNEQFF.

As DNA, the CDR3 is TGTGCCAGCAGCCCAGGCGAGGGTATCTATGGCTACACCTTC. It specifies CASSPGEGIYGYTF. This chain links TRBV28 with TRBJ1-2; D uncertain. V dropped 6 bases and J dropped 4 bases, with 15 bases sitting between them. The CDR3 is 14 residues long. Germline V CDR1 and CDR2: MDHEN, SYDVKM.

The DNA of the CDR3 is TGTGCCAGCTCACCCCCTGACCAGGGGCAGCCCCAGCATTTT. This sequence encodes CASSPPDQGQPQHF. This rearrangement joins TRBV18 to TRBJ1-5; D may be TRBD1 (6 bases). Per the germline V gene, CDR1 is KGHSH and CDR2 is LQKENI. The CDR3 spans 14 residues. V lost 3 bases and J 7 bases, leaving 13 bases between the germline ends.

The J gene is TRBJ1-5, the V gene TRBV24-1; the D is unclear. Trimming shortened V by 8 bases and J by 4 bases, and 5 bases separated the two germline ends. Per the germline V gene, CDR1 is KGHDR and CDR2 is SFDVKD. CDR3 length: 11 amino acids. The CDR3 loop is CATTGNQPQHF. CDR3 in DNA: TGTGCCACCACCGGGAATCAGCCCCAGCATTTT.

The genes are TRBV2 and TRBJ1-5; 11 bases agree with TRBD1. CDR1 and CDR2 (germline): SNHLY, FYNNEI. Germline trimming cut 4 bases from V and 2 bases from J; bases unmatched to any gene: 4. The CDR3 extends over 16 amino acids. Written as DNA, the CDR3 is TGTGCCAGCAGTGGGACAGGGGGCAGGGGCAATCAGCCCCAGCATTTT. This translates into CASSGTGGRGNQPQHF.

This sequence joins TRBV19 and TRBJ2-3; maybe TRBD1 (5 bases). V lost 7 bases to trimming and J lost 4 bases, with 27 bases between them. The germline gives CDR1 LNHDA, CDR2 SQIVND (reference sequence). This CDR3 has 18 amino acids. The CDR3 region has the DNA TGTGCCAGTACGAACAGGAAAATCTCTCTGCCTGTCCCAGATACGCAGTATTTT. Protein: CASTNRKISLPVPDTQYF.

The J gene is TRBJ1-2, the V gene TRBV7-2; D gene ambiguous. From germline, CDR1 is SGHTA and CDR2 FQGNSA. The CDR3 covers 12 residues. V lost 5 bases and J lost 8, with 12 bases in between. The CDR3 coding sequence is TGTGCCAGCAGCCGCGACTCTTCCGGCTACACCTTC. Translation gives CASSRDSSGYTF. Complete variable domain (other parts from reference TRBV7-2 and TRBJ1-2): GAGVSQSPSNKVTEKGKDVELRCDPISGHTALYWYRQSLGQGLEFLIYFQGNSAPDKSGLPSDRFSAERTGGSVSTLTIQRTQQEDSAVYLCASSRDSSGYTFGSGTRLTVV.

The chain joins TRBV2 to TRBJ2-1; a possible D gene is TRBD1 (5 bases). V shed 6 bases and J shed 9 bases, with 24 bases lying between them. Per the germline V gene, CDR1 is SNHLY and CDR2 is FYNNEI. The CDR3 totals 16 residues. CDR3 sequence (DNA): TGTGCCAGCAGGCCCACTCGTCCCGGGTTTAGGGGTGAGCAGTTCTTC. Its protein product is CASRPTRPGFRGEQFF.

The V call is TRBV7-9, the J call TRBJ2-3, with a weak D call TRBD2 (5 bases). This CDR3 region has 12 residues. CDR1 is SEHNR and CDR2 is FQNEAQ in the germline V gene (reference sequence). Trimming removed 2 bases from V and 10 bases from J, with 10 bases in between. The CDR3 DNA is TGTGCCAGCAGCTTATACTCCGGGGCGCAGTATTTT. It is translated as CASSLYSGAQYF. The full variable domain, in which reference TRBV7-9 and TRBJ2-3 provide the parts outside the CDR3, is DTGVSQNPRHKITKRGQNVTFRCDPISEHNRLYWYRQTLGQGPEFLTYFQNEAQLEKSRLLSDRFSAERPKGSFSTLEIQRTEQGDSAMYLCASSLYSGAQYFGPGTRLTVL.

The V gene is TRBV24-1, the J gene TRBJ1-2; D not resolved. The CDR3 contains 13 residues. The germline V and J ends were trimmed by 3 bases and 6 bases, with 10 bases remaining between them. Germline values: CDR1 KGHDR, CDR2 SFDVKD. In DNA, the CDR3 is TGTGCCACCAGTGATCCCGGGTTCGATGGCTACACCTTC. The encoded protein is CATSDPGFDGYTF.

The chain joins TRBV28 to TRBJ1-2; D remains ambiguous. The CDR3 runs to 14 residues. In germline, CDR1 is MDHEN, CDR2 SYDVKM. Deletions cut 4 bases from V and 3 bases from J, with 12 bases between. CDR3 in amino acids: CASSSSLADYGYTF. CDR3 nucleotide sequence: TGTGCCAGCAGTTCGTCGCTGGCAGACTATGGCTACACCTTC.

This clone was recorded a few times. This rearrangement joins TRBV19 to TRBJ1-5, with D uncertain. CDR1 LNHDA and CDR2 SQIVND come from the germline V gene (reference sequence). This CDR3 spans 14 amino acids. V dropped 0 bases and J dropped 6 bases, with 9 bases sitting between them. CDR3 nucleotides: TGTGCCAGTAGTATAGAGCTGAGGAGTCAGCCCCAGCATTTT. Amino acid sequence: CASSIELRSQPQHF.

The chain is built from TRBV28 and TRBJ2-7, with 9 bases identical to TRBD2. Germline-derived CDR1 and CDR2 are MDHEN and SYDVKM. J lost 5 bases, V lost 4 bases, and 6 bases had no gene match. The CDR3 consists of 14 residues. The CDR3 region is CASSWFSGSDEQYF. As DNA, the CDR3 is TGTGCCAGCAGTTGGTTTAGCGGGAGCGACGAGCAGTACTTC.

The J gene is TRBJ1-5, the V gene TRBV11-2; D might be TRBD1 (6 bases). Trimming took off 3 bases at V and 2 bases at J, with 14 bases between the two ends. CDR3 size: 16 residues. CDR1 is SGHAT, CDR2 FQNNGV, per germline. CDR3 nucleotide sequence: TGTGCCAGCAGCTTCTCCGGGACAAGCGGCAATCAGCCCCAGCATTTT. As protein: CASSFSGTSGNQPQHF.

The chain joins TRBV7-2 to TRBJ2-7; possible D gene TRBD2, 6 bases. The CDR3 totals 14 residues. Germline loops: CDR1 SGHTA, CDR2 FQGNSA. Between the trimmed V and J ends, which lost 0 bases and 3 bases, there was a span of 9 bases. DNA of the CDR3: TGTGCCAGCAGCTTAGCGCGGAGGGGCTACGAGCAGTACTTC. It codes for CASSLARRGYEQYF.

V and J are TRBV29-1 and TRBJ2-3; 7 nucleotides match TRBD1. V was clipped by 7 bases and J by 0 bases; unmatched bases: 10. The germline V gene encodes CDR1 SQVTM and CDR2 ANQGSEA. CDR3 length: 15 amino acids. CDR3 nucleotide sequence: TGCAGCGACCTCGGACAGGTTCCTAGCACAGATACGCAGTATTTT. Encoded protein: CSDLGQVPSTDTQYF.

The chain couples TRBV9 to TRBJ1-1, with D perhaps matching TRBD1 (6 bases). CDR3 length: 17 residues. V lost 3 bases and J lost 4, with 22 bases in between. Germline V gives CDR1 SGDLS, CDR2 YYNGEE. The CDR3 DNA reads TGTGCCAGCAGCGGCCGCGGGGGGCGCGTTGAAAGCACTGAAGCTTTCTTT. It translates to CASSGRGGRVESTEAFF.

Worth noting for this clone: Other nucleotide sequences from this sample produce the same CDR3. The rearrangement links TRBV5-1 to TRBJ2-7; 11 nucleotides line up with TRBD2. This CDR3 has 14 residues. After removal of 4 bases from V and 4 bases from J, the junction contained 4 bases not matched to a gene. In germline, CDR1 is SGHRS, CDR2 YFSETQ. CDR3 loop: CASSRTSGSYEQYF. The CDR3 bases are TGCGCCAGCAGCAGAACTAGCGGGAGTTACGAGCAGTACTTC.

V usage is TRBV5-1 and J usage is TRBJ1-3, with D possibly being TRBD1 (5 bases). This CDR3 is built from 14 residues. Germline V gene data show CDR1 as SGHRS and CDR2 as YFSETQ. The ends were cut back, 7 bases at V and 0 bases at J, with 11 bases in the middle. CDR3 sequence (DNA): TGCGCCAGCGGAGACAGTCACTCTGGAAACACCATATATTTT. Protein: CASGDSHSGNTIYF. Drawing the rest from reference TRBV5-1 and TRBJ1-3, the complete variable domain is KAGVTQTPRYLIKTRGQQVTLSCSPISGHRSVSWYQQTPGQGLQFLFEYFSETQRNKGNFPGRFSGRQFSNSRSEMNVSTLELGDSALYLCASGDSHSGNTIYFGEGSWLTVV.